What follows are 9 T cell receptor beta chains derived from one specimen sequenced in a study of cytomegalovirus exposure and HLA in healthy donors. PCR amplification relied on 60 Vbeta primers (plus 13 Jbeta primers). Measured with immunoSEQ multiplex PCR; TCRdb has only the in-frame clones, and not every one. The sample lists roughly 90,000 clones, around 82% seen once, with roughly 2% in the top ten. Sequenced input: PBMCs. Receptor source: a man between 18 and 35 years old in good health and CMV-seronegative.

J is TRBJ1-1 and V is TRBV11-2; D is unclear. Germline-derived CDR1 and CDR2 are SGHAT and FQNNGV. CDR3 size: 12 residues. Trimming pared 5 bases from V and 7 bases from J, leaving 11 bases between. In DNA form, the CDR3 reads TGTGCCAGCAGCCTCAATGCGTATGAAGCTTTCTTT. This codes for CASSLNAYEAFF. Drawing the rest from reference TRBV11-2 and TRBJ1-1, the complete variable domain is EAGVAQSPRYKIIEKRQSVAFWCNPISGHATLYWYQQILGQGPKLLIQFQNNGVVDDSQLPKDRFSAERLKGVDSTLKIQPAKLEDSAVYLCASSLNAYEAFFGQGTRLTVV.

This chain joins TRBV19 and TRBJ2-2; TRBD2 might be the D (5 bases). V gave up 5 bases and J gave up 5 bases, with 15 bases separating them. There are 15 residues in the CDR3. Per the germline V gene, CDR1 is LNHDA and CDR2 is SQIVND (reference sequence). CDR3 sequence reads: CASSLSRVSTGELFF. DNA for the CDR3: TGTGCCAGTAGTCTTTCGCGGGTCTCGACCGGGGAGCTGTTTTTT.

This clone was seen a few times. V usage is TRBV6-1 and J usage is TRBJ1-4; D remains unclear. The CDR3 is 13 residues long. The germline V and J ends were trimmed by 6 bases and 5 bases, with 10 bases remaining between them. The germline V gene has CDR1 MNHNS and CDR2 SASEGT. CDR3: CASRKVQNEKLFF. CDR3 nucleotide sequence: TGTGCCAGCAGAAAAGTCCAGAATGAAAAACTGTTTTTT.

This chain connects TRBV4-1 to TRBJ2-7; weak D call: TRBD1 (6 bases). Germline-derived CDR1 and CDR2 are MGHRA and YSYEKL. The V end lost 0 bases, the J end lost 2 bases, and 20 bases lay between the germline ends. This CDR3 region has 18 residues. The CDR3 region is CASSQESAPGQRPYEQYF. CDR3 sequence (DNA): TGCGCCAGCAGCCAAGAGAGTGCCCCCGGACAGAGACCCTACGAGCAGTACTTC.

The CDR3 protein is CASSVGDRGNYEQYF. The CDR3 bases are TGTGCCAGCAGCGTCGGTGACAGGGGTAATTACGAGCAGTACTTC. This chain uses TRBV9 with TRBJ2-7; 8 bases are shared with TRBD1. CDR3 size: 15 residues. Germline trimming cut 2 bases from V and 4 bases from J; bases unmatched to any gene: 8. Germline values: CDR1 SGDLS, CDR2 YYNGEE.

The chain recombines TRBV6-5 with TRBJ2-1; 9 positions agree with TRBD2. CDR1 MNHEY and CDR2 SVGAGI come from the germline V gene. V dropped 4 bases and J dropped 2; count of bases not matched to a gene: 3. The CDR3 totals 15 residues. The DNA of the CDR3 is TGTGCCAGCAGTTTTCAGCGGGGGGCCTACAATGAGCAGTTCTTC. It is translated as CASSFQRGAYNEQFF.

This chain uses TRBV5-1 with TRBJ1-6, with D maybe TRBD1 (5 bases). Trimming took 4 bases from V and 8 from J, leaving 10 bases between them. The CDR3 is 13 residues long. Germline loops: CDR1 SGHRS, CDR2 YFSETQ. The chain's CDR3 is CASSTGGDSPLHF. As DNA, the CDR3 is TGCGCCAGCAGCACGGGGGGGGATTCACCCCTCCACTTT.

The V and J genes are TRBV27 and TRBJ2-7, with TRBD1 as a possible D gene (6 bases). The germline CDR1 and CDR2 sequences are MNHEY and SMNVEV (reference sequence). Trimming shortened V by 3 bases and J by 3 bases, and 21 bases separated the two germline ends. The CDR3 is 17 amino acids. Here the CDR3 DNA reads TGTGCCAGCAGTTTCCAGGCGCAGGGGTTGGGCTACTACGAGCAGTACTTC. This gives the protein CASSFQAQGLGYYEQYF.

The chain uses TRBV4-2 and TRBJ1-5, with D uncertain. Trimming stripped 0 bases from V and 4 bases from J, with 10 bases between. Germline assignment: CDR1 LGHNA and CDR2 YNFKEQ. This CDR3 region has 15 residues. DNA of the CDR3: TGTGCCAGCAGCCAAGATGCAGGAGGGAATCAGCCCCAGCATTTT. It yields the protein CASSQDAGGNQPQHF.